This paragraph reports one T cell receptor (beta chain). This record belongs to a study of OX40 agonist ivuxolimab in advanced cancers. Patients were excluded for autoimmune disease history or systemic immunosuppression. The table came from immunoSEQ multiplex PCR; TCRdb's copy has only in-frame clones and leaves some out. The data show around 14,000 clones, 70% to 75% seen once. Germline V gene data show CDR1 as GTSNPN and CDR2 as SVGIG (reference sequence). Trimming removed 4 bases at V and 5 bases at J, with 20 bases between. This CDR3 contains 15 residues. The sequence was collected from an adult with an advanced solid tumor such as melanoma, head and neck, liver or kidney cancer. The rearrangement joins TRBV30 to TRBJ2-5; the D gene is possibly TRBD1 (6 bases). The specimen comprised CD4+ or CD8+ T cells sorted from blood, sampled in a trial of the OX40 agonist ivuxolimab. CDR3 nucleotide sequence: TGTGCCTGGAACGCAGGGGACGCGGTGGGGGAGACCCAGTACTTC. Its protein product is CAWNAGDAVGETQYF. Drawing the rest from reference TRBV30 and TRBJ2-5, the complete variable domain is SQTIHQWPATLVQPVGSPLSLECTVEGTSNPNLYWYRQAAGRGLQLLFYSVGIGQISSEVPQNLSASRPQDRQFILSSKKLLLSDSGFYLCAWNAGDAVGETQYFGPGTRLLVL.